The rows below give T cell receptor beta chains drawn from one sample of a study of shared clonotypes between healthy human individuals. Sequencing used immunoSEQ multiplex PCR; TCRdb keeps in-frame clones, though not all of them. The sample includes roughly 2,300,000 clones, 85% to 95% of them seen just once. Sequenced input: naive CD4+ T cells from PBMCs. Receptors originate from a man between 18 and 29 years old in good health. Some clones in this sample may be carry-over from other donors' samples. Each CDR3 is given with its conserved first and last residue. D genes are given only for firm matches. Clone size is given for some rows only: seen once, a few or many times, or a class if the clone is expanded.

>-|-|TRBV25-1|TRBJ1-6
CASGGALNSPLHF
TGTGCCAGCGGAGGGGCCCTTAATTCACCCCTCCACTTT
>-|-|TRBV5-1|TRBJ1-4
CASSLAVYSNEKLFF
TGCGCCAGCAGCTTGGCGGTTTACAGTAATGAAAAACTGTTTTTT
>-|-|TRBV28|TRBJ2-7
CASSLERGQIFYEQYF
TGTGCCAGCAGTTTAGAGCGCGGTCAGATTTTTTACGAGCAGTACTTC
>-|-|TRBV19|TRBJ2-3
CASSIGETTSTQYF
TGTGCCAGTAGTATCGGTGAGACTACCTCTACGCAGTATTTT
>-|-|TRBV28|TRBJ2-7
CASSSQLAVKYEQYF
TGTGCCAGCAGTTCCCAACTTGCGGTCAAATACGAGCAGTACTTC
>-|-|TRBV7-9|TRBJ2-5
CASSLVFGATQYF
TGTGCCAGCAGCTTAGTATTCGGTGCGACCCAGTACTTC
>-|TRBD2|TRBV6-5|TRBJ2-7
CASSYDVLAPYEQYF
TGTGCCAGCAGTTACGACGTACTAGCGCCCTACGAGCAGTACTTC
>-|-|TRBV2|TRBJ2-7
CASRGVGYEQYF
TGTGCCAGCAGAGGGGTGGGCTACGAGCAGTACTTC
>-|TRBD2|TRBV7-9|TRBJ2-1
CASRMTSGREHEQFF
TGTGCCAGCAGGATGACTAGCGGGAGGGAGCATGAGCAGTTCTTC
>-|TRBD2|TRBV27|TRBJ2-7
CASSSPPLSGRAGEQYF
TGTGCCAGCAGTTCCCCACCCCTCAGCGGGAGGGCGGGTGAGCAGTACTTC
>-|-|TRBV11-3|TRBJ2-1
CASSLAWGNNEQFF
TGTGCCAGCAGCTTAGCGTGGGGTAACAATGAGCAGTTCTTC
>-|TRBD1|TRBV5-1|TRBJ2-1
CASSPGQTYNEQFF
TGCGCCAGCAGCCCGGGACAGACCTACAATGAGCAGTTCTTC
>-|-|TRBV7-3|TRBJ2-1
CASSFRTPYNEQFF
TGTGCCAGCAGCTTCAGGACCCCCTACAATGAGCAGTTCTTC
>-|TRBD1|TRBV2|TRBJ2-2
CASSITGGRVSGELFF
TGTGCCAGCAGTATCACAGGGGGGCGAGTAAGTGGGGAGCTGTTTTTT
>-|-|TRBV11-1|TRBJ2-3
CASSLIGPGLGFTDTQYF
TGTGCCAGCAGCTTAATCGGGCCAGGGCTTGGCTTCACAGATACGCAGTATTTT
>-|TRBD1|TRBV9|TRBJ2-1
CASSGTGTGGLNEQFF
TGTGCCAGCAGCGGAACCGGGACAGGGGGCCTCAATGAGCAGTTCTTC
>-|TRBD2|TRBV19|TRBJ2-3
CASSTGLLAGNWDTQYF
TGTGCCAGTAGTACAGGCCTACTAGCGGGAAATTGGGATACGCAGTATTTT
>-|TRBD2|TRBV4-1|TRBJ2-2
CASSHKGGLAGGRTGELFF
TGCGCCAGCAGCCATAAGGGGGGACTAGCGGGAGGGAGGACCGGGGAGCTGTTTTTT
>once|TRBD1|TRBV7-6|TRBJ2-3
CASSDRGRVFITDTQYF
TGTGCCAGCAGCGACAGGGGGAGAGTCTTTATCACAGATACGCAGTATTTT
>few|-|TRBV6-1|TRBJ1-5
CASSWGHTSNQPQHF
TGTGCCAGCAGTTGGGGGCACACTAGCAATCAGCCCCAGCATTTT
>-|-|TRBV28|TRBJ1-6
CASSFSRVRQNSPLHF
TGTGCCAGCAGTTTCAGCAGGGTGCGTCAGAATTCACCCCTCCACTTT
>-|-|TRBV11-2|TRBJ2-7
CASSLLYEQYF
TGTGCCAGCAGCCTCCTCTACGAGCAGTACTTC
>-|-|TRBV5-6|TRBJ2-3
CASSFDLSTDTQYF
TGTGCCAGCAGCTTTGACTTAAGCACAGATACGCAGTATTTT
>once|TRBD1|TRBV5-5|TRBJ2-7
CASSLDDRAYEQYF
TGTGCCAGCAGCTTGGACGACAGGGCCTACGAGCAGTACTTC